The sample holds one count of the clone carrying this T cell receptor beta chain. This entry is derived from a study of blood T cell repertoires in COVID-19. The protocol was immunoSEQ multiplex PCR, while the TCRdb copy is restricted to in-frame clones and leaves out a portion. The repertoire holds 250,000 to 300,000 clones, with 70% to 80% as singletons. This CDR3 has 13 amino acids. Trimming pared 6 bases from V and 7 bases from J, leaving 12 bases between. The sample consisted of peripheral blood. The J gene is TRBJ2-2, the V gene TRBV12-3 or TRBV12-4, with a possible D match to TRBD1 (6 bases). The clonotype originates from a woman older than 75 with acute or convalescent COVID-19. The CDR3 protein is CASRFHRDGELFF. The CDR3 bases are TGTGCCAGCAGGTTCCACAGGGACGGGGAGCTGTTTTTT.